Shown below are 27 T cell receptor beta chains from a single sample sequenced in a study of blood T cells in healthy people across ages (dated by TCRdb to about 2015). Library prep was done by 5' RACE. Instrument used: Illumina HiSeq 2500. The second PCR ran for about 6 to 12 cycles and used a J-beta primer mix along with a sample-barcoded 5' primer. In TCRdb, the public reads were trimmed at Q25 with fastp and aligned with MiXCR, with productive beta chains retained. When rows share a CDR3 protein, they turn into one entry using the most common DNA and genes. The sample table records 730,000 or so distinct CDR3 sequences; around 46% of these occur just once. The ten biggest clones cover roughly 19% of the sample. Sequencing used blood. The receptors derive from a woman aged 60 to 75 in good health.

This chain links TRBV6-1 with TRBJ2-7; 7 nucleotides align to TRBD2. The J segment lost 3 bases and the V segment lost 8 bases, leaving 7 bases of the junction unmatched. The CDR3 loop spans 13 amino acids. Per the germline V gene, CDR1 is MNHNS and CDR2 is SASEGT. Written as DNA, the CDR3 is TGTGCCAGCGCTGTAGCTAGCGGCTACGAGCAGTACTTC. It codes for CASAVASGYEQYF.

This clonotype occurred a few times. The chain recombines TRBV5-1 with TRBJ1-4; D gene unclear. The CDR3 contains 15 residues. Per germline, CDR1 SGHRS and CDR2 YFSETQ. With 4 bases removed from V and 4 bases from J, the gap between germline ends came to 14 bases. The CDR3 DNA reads TGCGCCAGCAGCCGAACGCGGGTTGGTAATGAAAAACTGTTTTTT. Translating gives CASSRTRVGNEKLFF. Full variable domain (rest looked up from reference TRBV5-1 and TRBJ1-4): KAGVTQTPRYLIKTRGQQVTLSCSPISGHRSVSWYQQTPGQGLQFLFEYFSETQRNKGNFPGRFSGRQFSNSRSEMNVSTLELGDSALYLCASSRTRVGNEKLFFGSGTQLSVL.

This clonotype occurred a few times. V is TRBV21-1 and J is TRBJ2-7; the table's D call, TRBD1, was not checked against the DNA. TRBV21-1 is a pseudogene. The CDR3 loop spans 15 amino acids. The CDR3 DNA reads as TGTGCCAGCAGCAAAGAATCAGGGGGCGGATACGAGCAGTACTTC. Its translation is CASSKESGGGYEQYF.

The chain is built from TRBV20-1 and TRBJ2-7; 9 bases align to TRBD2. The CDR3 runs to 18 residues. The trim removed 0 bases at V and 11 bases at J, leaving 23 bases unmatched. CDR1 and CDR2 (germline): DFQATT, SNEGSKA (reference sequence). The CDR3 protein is CSARDSDSGSPNKNIKYF. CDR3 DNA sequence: TGCAGTGCTAGAGATTCCGATAGCGGGAGTCCCAACAAAAACATTAAGTACTTC.

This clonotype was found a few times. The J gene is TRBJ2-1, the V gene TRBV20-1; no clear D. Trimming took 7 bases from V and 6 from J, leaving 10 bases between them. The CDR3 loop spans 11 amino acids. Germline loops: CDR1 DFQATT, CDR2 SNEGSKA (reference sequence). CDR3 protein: CSVEFINEQFF. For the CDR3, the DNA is TGCAGTGTGGAATTTATCAATGAGCAGTTCTTC.

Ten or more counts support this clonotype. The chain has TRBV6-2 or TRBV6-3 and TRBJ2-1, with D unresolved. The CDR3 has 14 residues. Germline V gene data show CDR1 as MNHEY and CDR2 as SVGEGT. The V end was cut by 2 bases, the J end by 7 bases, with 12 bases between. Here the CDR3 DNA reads TGTGCCAGCAGTTACCGCCACTTAGAAAATGAGCAGTTCTTC. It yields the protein CASSYRHLENEQFF.

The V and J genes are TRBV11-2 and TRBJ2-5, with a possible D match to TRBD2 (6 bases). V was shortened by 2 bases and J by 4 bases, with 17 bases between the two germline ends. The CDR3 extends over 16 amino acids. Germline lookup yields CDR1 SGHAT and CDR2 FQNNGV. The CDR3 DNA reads TGTGCCAGCAGCTTATGGTCTAGCGTGGGCCCAGAGACCCAGTACTTC. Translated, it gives CASSLWSSVGPETQYF.

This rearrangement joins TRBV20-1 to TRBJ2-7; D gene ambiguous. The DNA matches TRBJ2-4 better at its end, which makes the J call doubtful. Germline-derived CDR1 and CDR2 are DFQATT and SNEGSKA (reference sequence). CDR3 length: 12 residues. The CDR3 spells CSARDPKNIQYF. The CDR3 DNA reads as TGCAGTGCTAGAGATCCCAAAAACATTCAGTACTTC.

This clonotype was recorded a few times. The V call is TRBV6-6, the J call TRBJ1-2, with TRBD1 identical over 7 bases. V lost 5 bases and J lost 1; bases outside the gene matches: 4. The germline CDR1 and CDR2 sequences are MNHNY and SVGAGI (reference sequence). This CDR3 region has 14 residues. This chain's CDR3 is CASSGGQNNYGYTF. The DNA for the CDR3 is TGTGCCAGCAGTGGGGGACAGAATAACTATGGCTACACCTTC.

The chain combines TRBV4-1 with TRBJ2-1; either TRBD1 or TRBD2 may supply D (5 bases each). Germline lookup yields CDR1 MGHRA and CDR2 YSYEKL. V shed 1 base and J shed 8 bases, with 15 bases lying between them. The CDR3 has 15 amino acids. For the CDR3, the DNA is TGCGCCAGCAGCCAAGGGGCAGAGGGGCGGGATGAGCAGTTCTTC. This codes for CASSQGAEGRDEQFF.

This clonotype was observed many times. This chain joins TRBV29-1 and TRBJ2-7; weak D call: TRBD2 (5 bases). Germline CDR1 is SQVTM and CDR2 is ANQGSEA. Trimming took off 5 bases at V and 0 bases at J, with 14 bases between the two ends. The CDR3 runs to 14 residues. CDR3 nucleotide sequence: TGCAGCGTTTCAATTGGACTTACCTCCTACGAGCAGTACTTC. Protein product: CSVSIGLTSYEQYF.

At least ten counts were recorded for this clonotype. CDR3 coding DNA: TGTGCCAGCAGCTTAGGTTGGGATGAGCAGTTCTTC. Its translation is CASSLGWDEQFF. The chain joins TRBV7-9 to TRBJ2-1; D remains unclear. The germline gives CDR1 SEHNR, CDR2 FQNEAQ (reference sequence). The CDR3 sequence is 12 residues long. The V end was cut by 1 base, the J end by 8 bases, with 6 bases between. The full variable domain, in which reference TRBV7-9 and TRBJ2-1 provide the parts outside the CDR3, is DTGVSQNPRHKITKRGQNVTFRCDPISEHNRLYWYRQTLGQGPEFLTYFQNEAQLEKSRLLSDRFSAERPKGSFSTLEIQRTEQGDSAMYLCASSLGWDEQFFGPGTRLTVL.

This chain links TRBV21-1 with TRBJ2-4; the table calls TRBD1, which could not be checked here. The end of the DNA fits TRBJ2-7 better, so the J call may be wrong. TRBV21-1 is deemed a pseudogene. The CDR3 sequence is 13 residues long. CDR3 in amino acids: CASSKGGRDEQYF. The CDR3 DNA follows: TGTGCCAGCAGCAAAGGGGGCAGGGACGAGCAGTACTTC.

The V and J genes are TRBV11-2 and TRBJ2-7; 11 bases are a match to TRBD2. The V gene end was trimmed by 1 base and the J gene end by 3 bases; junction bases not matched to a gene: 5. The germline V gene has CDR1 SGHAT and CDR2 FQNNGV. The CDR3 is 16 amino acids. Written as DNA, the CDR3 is TGTGCCAGCAGCTTAGTCCCTAGCGGGGGGAACTACGAGCAGTACTTC. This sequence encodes CASSLVPSGGNYEQYF.

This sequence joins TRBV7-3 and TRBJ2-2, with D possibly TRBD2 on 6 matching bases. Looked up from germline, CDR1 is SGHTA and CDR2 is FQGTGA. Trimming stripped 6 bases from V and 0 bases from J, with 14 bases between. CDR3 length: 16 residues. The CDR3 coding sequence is TGTGCCAGCAGGTTGTGGGGAGGATCGAACACCGGGGAGCTGTTTTTT. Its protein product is CASRLWGGSNTGELFF.

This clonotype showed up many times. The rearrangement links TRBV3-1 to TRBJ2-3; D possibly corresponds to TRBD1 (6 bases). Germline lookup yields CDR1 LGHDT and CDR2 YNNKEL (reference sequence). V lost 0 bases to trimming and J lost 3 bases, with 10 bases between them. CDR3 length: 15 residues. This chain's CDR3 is CASSQDGTPTDTQYF. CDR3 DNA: TGTGCCAGCAGCCAAGATGGGACACCGACAGATACGCAGTATTTT.

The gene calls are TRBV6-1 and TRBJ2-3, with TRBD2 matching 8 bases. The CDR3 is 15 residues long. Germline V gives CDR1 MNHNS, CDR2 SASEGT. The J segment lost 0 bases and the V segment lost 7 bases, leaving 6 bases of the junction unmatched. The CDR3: CASIRAGVSTDTQYF. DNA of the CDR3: TGTGCCAGCATAAGAGCGGGGGTGAGCACAGATACGCAGTATTTT.

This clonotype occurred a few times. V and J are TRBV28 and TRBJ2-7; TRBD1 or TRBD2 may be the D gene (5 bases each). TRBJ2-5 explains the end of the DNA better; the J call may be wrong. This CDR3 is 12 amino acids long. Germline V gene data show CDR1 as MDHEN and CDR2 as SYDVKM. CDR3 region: CASSQGTGTQYF. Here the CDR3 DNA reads TGTGCCAGCAGTCAAGGGACGGGGACCCAGTACTTC.

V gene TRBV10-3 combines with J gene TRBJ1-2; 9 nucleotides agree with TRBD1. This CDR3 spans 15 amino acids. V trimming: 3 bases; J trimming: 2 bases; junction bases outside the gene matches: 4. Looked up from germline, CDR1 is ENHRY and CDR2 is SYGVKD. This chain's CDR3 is CAISDTGQGNYGYTF. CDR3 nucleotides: TGTGCCATCAGTGACACGGGACAGGGAAACTATGGCTACACCTTC.

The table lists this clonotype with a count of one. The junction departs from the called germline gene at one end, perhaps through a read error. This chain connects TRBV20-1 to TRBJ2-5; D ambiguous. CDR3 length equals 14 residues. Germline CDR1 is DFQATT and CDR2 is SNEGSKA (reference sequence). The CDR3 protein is CSAISPNGAEIQYF. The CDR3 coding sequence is TGCAGTGCTATCTCCCCGAACGGCGCGGAGATCCAGTACTTC.

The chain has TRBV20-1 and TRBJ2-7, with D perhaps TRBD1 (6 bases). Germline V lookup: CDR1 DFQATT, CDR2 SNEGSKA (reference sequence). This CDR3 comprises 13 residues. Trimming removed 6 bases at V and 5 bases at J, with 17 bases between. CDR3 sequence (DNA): TGCAGTGCCAGTTGGGACAAGGCGAACGAGCAGTACTTC. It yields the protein CSASWDKANEQYF.

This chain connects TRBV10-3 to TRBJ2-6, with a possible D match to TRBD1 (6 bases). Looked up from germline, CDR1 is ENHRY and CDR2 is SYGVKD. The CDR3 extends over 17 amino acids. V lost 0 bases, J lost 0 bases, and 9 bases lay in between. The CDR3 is CAISESGQPSGANVLTF. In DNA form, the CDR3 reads TGTGCCATCAGTGAGTCGGGACAACCCTCTGGGGCCAACGTCCTGACTTTC.

Here the CDR3 reads CATSLDRRNWDETQYF. DNA of the CDR3: TGTGCCACCAGCCTCGACAGGAGAAATTGGGACGAGACCCAGTACTTC. The chain carries TRBV24-1 and TRBJ2-5; D is possibly TRBD1 (6 bases). CDR3 size: 16 residues. V was shortened by 7 bases and J by 5 bases, with 22 bases between the two germline ends. CDR1 KGHDR and CDR2 SFDVKD come from the germline V gene.

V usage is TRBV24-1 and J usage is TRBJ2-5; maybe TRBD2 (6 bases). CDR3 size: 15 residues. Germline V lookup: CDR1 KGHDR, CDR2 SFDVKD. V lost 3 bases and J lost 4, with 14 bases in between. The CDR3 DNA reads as TGTGCCACCAGTGATGGGAGCCGGGGGTCAGAGACCCAGTACTTC. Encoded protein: CATSDGSRGSETQYF.

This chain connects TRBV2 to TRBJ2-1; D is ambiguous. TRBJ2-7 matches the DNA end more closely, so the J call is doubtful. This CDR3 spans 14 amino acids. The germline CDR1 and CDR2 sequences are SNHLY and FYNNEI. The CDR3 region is CASSEASPDNEQYF. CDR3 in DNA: TGTGCCAGCAGTGAAGCGTCGCCAGACAATGAGCAGTACTTC.

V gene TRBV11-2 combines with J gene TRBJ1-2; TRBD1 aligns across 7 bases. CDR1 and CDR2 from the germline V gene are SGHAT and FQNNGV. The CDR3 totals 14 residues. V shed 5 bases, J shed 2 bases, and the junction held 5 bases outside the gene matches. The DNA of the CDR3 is TGTGCCAGCAGCGGTCGGGACAGAAACTATGGCTACACCTTC. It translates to CASSGRDRNYGYTF.

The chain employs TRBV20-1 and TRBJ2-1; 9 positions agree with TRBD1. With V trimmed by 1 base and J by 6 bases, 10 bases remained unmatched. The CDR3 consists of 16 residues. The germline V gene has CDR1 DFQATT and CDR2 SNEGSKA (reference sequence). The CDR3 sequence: CSARGGWTGARNEQFF. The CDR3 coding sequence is TGCAGTGCTAGAGGGGGGTGGACAGGGGCTCGCAATGAGCAGTTCTTC.